The clone carrying this T cell receptor beta chain came up many times. Its antigen is currently unknown. As to time point: newly diagnosed GD, antithyroid drugs for less than 3 months. The TCR library was prepared using RNA isolated from PBMCs. The authors built TCR beta libraries using iRepertoire HTBI primers and Arm-PCR of CDR3 regions. TCRdb re-analysed the multiplex PCR reads in MiXCR, keeping a single row per CDR3 protein. In the table there are about 420,000 distinct CDR3 sequences, around 17% of which are singletons. This sample was taken from a study of regulatory T cells in long-lasting Graves disease. V lost 3 bases and J lost 5, with 17 bases in between. Per the germline V gene, CDR1 is MNHEY and CDR2 is SMNVEV (reference sequence). The CDR3 extends over 15 amino acids. Whole-study findings and limits: Reduced TCR diversity was observed in persistent Graves' patients versus newly diagnosed patients.

These data also formed part of another study, on T cells in Graves' hyperthyroidism and ophthalmopathy. That work adds: The HTBI set primed first-round TCR CDR3 RT-PCR.

The chain joins TRBV27 to TRBJ2-7; no clear D. The material sequenced was peripheral blood mononuclear cells (PBMCs), taken at new diagnosis, from a patient treated with antithyroid drugs. This receptor was identified in a woman in her late teens or twenties with Graves disease. CDR3 in amino acids: CASSFLPLGRNEQYF. In DNA, the CDR3 is TGTGCCAGCAGTTTTCTCCCTTTGGGAAGGAACGAGCAGTACTTC.